This TCR beta chain appears in the sequencing data of a study of blood T cell repertoires in COVID-19. The overall study: There were acute and convalescent COVID-19 samples, and they came from the United States, Italy and Spain. PBMCs, B-cell-depleted T cells, or T cells provided the cDNA or gDNA that made up the material.

V lost 5 bases and J lost 6; bases outside the gene matches: 9. The CDR3 loop spans 14 amino acids. Germline assignment: CDR1 MDHEN and CDR2 SYDVKM. In the source study's methods: For nucleated cells, counts were estimated from reference gene primer amplification. Clones were sequenced by immunoSEQ multiplex PCR, and TCRdb holds only the in-frame ones, with some missing. That table furnishes V, J and clone size, whereas the DNA furnished D and trimming. The data show some 80,000 clones, more than 65% seen once. This clone was counted a single time. This clonotype was obtained from a woman in her 50s with acute or convalescent COVID-19. Sequenced sample: peripheral blood. The V call is TRBV28, the J call TRBJ1-2, with TRBD1 identical over 7 bases. The CDR3 DNA is TGTGCCAGCAGTCCCCGCCCCAGGGGGGATGGCTACACCTTC. It codes for CASSPRPRGDGYTF.